A single T cell receptor beta chain is shown here with its context. Its matching antigen is unknown. CDR3 length: 15 amino acids. V was trimmed by 2 bases and J by 2 bases, leaving 13 bases between them. CDR1 is SGHRS and CDR2 is YFSETQ in the germline V gene. This record comes from a study of OX40 agonist ivuxolimab in advanced cancers. Study information: Earlier treatment with anti-PD-1, anti-PD-L1 or anti-CTLA-4 was permitted, and around 36% had received some.

Study-wide findings and caveats: Expanded clones were, on average, more numerous among CD8+ T cells than CD4+.

TCRdb's table, derived via immunoSEQ multiplex PCR, lists solely in-frame clones and lacks some. The table includes about 50,000 clones, around 88% detected once. The source of this sequence is an adult with an advanced solid tumor such as melanoma, head and neck, liver or kidney cancer. The rearrangement links TRBV5-1 to TRBJ2-5; the D gene is possibly TRBD1 (6 bases). This sample comprised CD4+ or CD8+ T cells sorted from blood, obtained in a trial of the OX40 agonist ivuxolimab. CDR3 protein: CASSFGQLDQETQYF. DNA for the CDR3: TGCGCCAGCAGCTTCGGACAGCTAGATCAAGAGACCCAGTACTTC.